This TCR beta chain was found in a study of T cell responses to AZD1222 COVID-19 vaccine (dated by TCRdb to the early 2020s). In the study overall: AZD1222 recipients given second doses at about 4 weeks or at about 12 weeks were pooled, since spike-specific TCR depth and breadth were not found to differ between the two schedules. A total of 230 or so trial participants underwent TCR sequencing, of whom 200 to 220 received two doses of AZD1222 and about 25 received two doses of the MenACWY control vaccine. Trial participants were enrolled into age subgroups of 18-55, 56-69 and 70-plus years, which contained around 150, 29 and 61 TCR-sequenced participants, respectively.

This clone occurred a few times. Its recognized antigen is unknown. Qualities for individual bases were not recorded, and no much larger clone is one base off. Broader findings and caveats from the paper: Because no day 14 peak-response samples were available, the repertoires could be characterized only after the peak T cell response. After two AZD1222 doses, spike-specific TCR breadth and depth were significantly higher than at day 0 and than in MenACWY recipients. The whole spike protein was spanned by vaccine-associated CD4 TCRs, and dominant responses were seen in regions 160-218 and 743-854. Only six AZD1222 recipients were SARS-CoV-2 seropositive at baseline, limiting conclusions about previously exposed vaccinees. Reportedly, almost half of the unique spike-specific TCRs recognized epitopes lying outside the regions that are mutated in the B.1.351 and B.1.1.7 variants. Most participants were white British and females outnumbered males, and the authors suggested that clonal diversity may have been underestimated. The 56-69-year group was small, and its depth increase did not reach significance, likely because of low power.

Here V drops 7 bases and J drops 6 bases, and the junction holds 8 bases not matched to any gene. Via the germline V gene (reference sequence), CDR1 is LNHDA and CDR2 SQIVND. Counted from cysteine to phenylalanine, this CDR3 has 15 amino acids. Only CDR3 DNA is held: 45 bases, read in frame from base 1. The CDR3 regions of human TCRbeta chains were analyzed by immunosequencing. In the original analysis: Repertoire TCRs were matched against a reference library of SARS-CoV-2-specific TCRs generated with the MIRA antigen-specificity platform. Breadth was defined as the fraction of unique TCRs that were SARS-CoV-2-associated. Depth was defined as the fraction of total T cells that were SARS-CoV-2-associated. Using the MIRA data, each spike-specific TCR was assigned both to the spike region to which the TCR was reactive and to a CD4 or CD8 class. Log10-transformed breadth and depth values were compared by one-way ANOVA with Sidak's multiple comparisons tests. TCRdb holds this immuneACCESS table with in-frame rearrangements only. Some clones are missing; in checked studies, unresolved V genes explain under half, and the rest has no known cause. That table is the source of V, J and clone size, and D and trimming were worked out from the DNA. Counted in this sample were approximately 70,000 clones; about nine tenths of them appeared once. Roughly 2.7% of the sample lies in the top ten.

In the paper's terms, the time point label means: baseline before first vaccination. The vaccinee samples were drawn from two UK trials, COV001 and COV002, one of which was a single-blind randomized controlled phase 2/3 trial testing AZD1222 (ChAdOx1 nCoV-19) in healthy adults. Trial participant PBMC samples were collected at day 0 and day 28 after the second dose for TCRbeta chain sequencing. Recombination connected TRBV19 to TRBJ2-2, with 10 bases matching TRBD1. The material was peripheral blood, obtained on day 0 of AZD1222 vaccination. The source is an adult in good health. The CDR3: CASTIPGQGSGELFF. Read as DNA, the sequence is TGTGCCAGTACTATTCCGGGACAGGGGTCCGGGGAGCTGTTTTTT.